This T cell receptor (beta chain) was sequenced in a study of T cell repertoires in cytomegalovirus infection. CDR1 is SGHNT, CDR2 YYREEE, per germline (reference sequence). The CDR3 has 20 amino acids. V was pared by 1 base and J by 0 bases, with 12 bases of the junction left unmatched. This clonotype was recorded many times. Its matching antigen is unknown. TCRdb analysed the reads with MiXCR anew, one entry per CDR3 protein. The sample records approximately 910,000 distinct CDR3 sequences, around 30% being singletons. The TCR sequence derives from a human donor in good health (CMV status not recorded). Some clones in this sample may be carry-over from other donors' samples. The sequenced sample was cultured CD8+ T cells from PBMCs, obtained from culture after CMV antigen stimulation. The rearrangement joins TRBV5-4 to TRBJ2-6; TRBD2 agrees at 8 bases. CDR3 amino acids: CASSLLPRGGFLSGANVLTF. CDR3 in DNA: TGTGCCAGCAGCTTGCTACCCCGGGGGGGTTTCCTCTCTGGGGCCAACGTCCTGACTTTC.